The sequence of this T cell receptor (beta chain) was determined in a study of blood T cell repertoires in COVID-19. Study details: Sites in the United States, Italy and Spain provided acute and convalescent COVID-19 samples.

Germline V gene sequence: CDR1 SGHVS, CDR2 FQNEAQ. The J segment lost 10 bases and the V segment lost 5 bases, leaving 9 bases of the junction unmatched. The length of the CDR3 is 13 residues. Clones were sequenced by immunoSEQ multiplex PCR, and TCRdb holds only the in-frame ones, with some missing. The table shows roughly 120,000 clones, with 85% to 90% occurring only once. The sequencing input was peripheral blood. The genes are TRBV7-8 and TRBJ1-1; 8 positions match TRBD1. The TCR sequence derives from a man between 70 and 80 years old with active or convalescent COVID-19. As DNA, the CDR3 is TGTGCCAGCAGCCCATCGGACAGGGTTCCAGCTTTCTTT. It yields the protein CASSPSDRVPAFF.